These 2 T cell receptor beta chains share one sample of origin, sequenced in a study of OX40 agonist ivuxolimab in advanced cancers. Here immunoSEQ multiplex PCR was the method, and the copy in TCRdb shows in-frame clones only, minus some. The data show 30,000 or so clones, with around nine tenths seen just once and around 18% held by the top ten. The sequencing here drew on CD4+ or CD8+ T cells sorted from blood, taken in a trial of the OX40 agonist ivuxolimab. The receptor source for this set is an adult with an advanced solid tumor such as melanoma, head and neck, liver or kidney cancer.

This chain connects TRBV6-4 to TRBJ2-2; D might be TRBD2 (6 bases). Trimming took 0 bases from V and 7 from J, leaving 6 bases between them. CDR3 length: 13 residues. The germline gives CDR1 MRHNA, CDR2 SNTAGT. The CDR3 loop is CASSDSEGGELFF. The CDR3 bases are TGTGCCAGCAGTGACTCGGAGGGCGGGGAGCTGTTTTTT.

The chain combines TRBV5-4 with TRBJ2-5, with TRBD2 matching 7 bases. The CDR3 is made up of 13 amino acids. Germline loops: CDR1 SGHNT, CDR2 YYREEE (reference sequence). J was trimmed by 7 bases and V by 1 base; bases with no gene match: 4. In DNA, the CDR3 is TGTGCCAGCAGCTTGTTGGGGGAGGGGACCCAGTACTTC. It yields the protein CASSLLGEGTQYF.